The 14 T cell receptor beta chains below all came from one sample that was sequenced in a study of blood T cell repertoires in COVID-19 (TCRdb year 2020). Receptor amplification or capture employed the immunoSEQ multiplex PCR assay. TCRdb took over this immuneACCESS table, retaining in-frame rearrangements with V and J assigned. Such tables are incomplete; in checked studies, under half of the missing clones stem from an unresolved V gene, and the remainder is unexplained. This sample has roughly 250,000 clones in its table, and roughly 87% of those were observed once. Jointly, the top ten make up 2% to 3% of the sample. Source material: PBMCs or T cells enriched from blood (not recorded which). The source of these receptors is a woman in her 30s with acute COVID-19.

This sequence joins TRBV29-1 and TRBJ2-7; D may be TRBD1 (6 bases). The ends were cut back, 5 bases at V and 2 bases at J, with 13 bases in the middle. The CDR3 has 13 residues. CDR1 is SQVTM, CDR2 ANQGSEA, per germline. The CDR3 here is CSVFLRGTYEQYF. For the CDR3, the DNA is TGCAGCGTTTTCCTCAGGGGAACCTACGAGCAGTACTTC.

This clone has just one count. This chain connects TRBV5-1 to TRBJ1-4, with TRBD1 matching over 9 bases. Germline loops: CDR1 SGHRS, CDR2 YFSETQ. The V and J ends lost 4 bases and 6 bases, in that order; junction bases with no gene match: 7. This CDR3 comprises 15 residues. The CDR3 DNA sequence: TGCGCCAGCAGCGCCCGACAGGGGGTAGATGAAAAACTGTTTTTT. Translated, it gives CASSARQGVDEKLFF. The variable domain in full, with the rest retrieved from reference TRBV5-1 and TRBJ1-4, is KAGVTQTPRYLIKTRGQQVTLSCSPISGHRSVSWYQQTPGQGLQFLFEYFSETQRNKGNFPGRFSGRQFSNSRSEMNVSTLELGDSALYLCASSARQGVDEKLFFGSGTQLSVL.

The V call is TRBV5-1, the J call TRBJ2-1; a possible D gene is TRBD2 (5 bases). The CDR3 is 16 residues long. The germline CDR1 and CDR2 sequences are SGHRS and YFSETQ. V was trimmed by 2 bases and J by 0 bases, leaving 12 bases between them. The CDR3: CASSFYSGSSYNEQFF. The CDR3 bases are TGCGCCAGCAGCTTTTATTCGGGGAGCTCCTACAATGAGCAGTTCTTC.

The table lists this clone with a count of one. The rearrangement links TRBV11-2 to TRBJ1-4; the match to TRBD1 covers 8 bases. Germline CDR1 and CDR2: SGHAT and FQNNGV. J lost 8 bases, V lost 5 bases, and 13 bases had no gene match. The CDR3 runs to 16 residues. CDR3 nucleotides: TGTGCCAGCAGCGTGACGACAGGGGTCTTGGGGGAAAAACTGTTTTTT. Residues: CASSVTTGVLGEKLFF.

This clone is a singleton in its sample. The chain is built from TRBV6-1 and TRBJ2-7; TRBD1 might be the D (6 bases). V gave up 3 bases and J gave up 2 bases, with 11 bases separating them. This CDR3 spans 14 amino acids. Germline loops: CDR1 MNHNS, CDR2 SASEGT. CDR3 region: CASSDPDSPYEQYF. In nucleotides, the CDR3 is TGTGCCAGCAGTGATCCGGACAGCCCCTACGAGCAGTACTTC.

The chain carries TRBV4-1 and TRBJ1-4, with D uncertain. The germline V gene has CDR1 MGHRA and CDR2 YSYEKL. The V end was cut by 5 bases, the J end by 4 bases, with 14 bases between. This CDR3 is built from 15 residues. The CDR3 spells CASSTWEVNNEKLFF. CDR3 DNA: TGCGCCAGCAGCACCTGGGAGGTTAATAATGAAAAACTGTTTTTT.

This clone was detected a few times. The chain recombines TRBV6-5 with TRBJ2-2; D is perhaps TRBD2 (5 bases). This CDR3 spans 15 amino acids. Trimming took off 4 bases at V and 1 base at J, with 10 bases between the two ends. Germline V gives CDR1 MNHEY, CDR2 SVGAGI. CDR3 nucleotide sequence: TGTGCCAGCAGTTGGGGAGCTGGGAACACCGGGGAGCTGTTTTTT. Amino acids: CASSWGAGNTGELFF.

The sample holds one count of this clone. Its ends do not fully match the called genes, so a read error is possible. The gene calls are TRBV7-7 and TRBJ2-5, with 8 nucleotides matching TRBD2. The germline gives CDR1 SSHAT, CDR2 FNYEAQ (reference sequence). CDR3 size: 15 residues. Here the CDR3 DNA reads TGTGCTAGCAGCTTATTTGAGCGGGGGAGTGAGACCCAGTACTTC. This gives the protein CASSLFERGSETQYF.

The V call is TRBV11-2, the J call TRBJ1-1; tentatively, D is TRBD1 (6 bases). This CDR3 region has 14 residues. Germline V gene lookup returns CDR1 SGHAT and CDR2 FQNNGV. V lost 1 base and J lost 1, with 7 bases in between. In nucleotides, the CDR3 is TGTGCCAGCAGCTTAGTGACAGGGAACACTGAAGCTTTCTTT. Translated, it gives CASSLVTGNTEAFF.

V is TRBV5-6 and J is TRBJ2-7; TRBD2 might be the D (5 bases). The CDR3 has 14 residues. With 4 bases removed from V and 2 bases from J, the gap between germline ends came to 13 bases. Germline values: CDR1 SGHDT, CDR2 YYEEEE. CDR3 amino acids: CASSTPEGAYEQYF. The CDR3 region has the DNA TGTGCCAGCAGCACCCCAGAGGGAGCCTACGAGCAGTACTTC.

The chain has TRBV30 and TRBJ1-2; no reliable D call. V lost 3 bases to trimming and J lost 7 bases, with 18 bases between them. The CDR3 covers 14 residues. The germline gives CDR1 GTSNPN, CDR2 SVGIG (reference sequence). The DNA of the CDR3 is TGTGCCTGGAGCGAGACTGACGGAGCCGGTGGCTACACCTTC. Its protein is CAWSETDGAGGYTF.

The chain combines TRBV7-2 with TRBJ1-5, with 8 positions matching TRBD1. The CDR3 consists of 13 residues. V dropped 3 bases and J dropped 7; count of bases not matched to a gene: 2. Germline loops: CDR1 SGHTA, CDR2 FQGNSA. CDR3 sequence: CASSFRGRQPQHF. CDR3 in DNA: TGTGCCAGCAGCTTCAGGGGGCGGCAGCCCCAGCATTTT.

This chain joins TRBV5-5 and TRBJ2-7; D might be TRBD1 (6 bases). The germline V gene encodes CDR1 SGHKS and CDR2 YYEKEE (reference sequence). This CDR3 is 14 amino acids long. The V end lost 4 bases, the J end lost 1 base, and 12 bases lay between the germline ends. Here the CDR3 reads CASSTAGVSYEQYF. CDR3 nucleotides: TGTGCCAGCAGCACCGCAGGGGTTTCCTACGAGCAGTACTTC.

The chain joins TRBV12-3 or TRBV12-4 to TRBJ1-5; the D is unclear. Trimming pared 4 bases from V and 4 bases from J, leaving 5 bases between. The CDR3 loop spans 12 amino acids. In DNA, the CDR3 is TGTGCCAGCAGTTGGCATAATCAGCCCCAGCATTTT. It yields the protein CASSWHNQPQHF.